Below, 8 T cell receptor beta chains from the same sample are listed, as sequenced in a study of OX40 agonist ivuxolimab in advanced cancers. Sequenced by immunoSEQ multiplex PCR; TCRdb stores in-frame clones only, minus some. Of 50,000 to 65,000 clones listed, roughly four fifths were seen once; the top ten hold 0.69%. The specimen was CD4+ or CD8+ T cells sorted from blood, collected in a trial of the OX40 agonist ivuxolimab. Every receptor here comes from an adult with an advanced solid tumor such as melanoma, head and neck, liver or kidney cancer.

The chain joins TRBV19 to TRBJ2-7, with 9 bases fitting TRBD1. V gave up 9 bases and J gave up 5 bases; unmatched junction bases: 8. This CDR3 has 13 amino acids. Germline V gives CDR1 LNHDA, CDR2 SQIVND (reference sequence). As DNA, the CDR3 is TGTGCCAGCAAGGGGACAGGGAGAAACGAGCAGTACTTC. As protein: CASKGTGRNEQYF.

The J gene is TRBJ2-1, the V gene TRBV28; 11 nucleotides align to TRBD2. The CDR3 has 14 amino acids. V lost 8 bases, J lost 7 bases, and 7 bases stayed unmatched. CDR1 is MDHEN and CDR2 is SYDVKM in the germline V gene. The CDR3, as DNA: TGTGCCAGCTTTAGCGGGGGGGCCGGTAATGAGCAGTTCTTC. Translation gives CASFSGGAGNEQFF. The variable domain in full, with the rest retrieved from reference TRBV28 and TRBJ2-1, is DVKVTQSSRYLVKRTGEKVFLECVQDMDHENMFWYRQDPGLGLRLIYFSYDVKMKEKGDIPEGYSVSREKKERFSLILESASTNQTSMYLCASFSGGAGNEQFFGPGTRLTVL.

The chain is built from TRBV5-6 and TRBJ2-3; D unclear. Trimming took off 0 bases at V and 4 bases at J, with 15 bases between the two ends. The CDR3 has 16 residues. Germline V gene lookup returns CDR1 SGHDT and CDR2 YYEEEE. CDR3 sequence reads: CASSLVTWVAADTQYF. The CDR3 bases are TGTGCCAGCAGCTTGGTGACGTGGGTGGCGGCAGATACGCAGTATTTT.

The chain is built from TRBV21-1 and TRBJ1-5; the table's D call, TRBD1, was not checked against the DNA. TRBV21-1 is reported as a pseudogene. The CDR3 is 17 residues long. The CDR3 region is CATPPQATGTGLIAQHF. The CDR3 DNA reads TGTGCCACCCCCCCCCAGGCCACCGGGACAGGGTTAATAGCCCAGCATTTT.

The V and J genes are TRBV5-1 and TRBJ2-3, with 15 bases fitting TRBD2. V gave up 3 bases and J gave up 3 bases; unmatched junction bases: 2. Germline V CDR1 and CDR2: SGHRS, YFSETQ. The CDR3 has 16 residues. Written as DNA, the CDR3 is TGCGCCAGCAGCTCTGGACTAGCGGGGGGGACAGATACGCAGTATTTT. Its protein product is CASSSGLAGGTDTQYF. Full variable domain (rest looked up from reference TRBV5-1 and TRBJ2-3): KAGVTQTPRYLIKTRGQQVTLSCSPISGHRSVSWYQQTPGQGLQFLFEYFSETQRNKGNFPGRFSGRQFSNSRSEMNVSTLELGDSALYLCASSSGLAGGTDTQYFGPGTRLTVL.

DNA for the CDR3: TGTGCCAGTAGTGTTCAAACTGCAACTAATGAAAAACTGTTTTTT. This gives the protein CASSVQTATNEKLFF. The chain recombines TRBV19 with TRBJ1-4; D not certain. The V gene lost 5 bases and the J gene lost 0 bases, with 10 bases spanning the gap. Germline V gene data show CDR1 as LNHDA and CDR2 as SQIVND (reference sequence). This CDR3 is built from 15 residues. Full variable domain (missing parts from reference TRBV19 and TRBJ1-4): DGGITQSPKYLFRKEGQNVTLSCEQNLNHDAMYWYRQDPGQGLRLIYYSQIVNDFQKGDIAEGYSVSREKKESFPLTVTSAQKNPTAFYLCASSVQTATNEKLFFGSGTQLSVL.

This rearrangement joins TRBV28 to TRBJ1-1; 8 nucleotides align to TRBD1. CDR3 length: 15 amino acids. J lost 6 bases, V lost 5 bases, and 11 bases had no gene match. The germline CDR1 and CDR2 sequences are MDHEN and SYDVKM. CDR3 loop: CASSLSQGVSSEAFF. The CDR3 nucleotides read TGTGCCAGCAGTCTGTCACAGGGGGTTTCATCTGAAGCTTTCTTT.

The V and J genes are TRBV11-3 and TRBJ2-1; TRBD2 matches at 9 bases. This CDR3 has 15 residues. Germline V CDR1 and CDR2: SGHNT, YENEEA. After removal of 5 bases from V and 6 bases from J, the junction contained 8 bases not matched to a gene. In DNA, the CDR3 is TGTGCCAGCAGCCCTGGGGGGACTAGCACCAATGAGCAGTTCTTC. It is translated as CASSPGGTSTNEQFF.